The clone carrying this T cell receptor beta chain was observed many times. Its antigen is currently unknown. This sample stems from a study of human T cells and chemical hapten exposure. Points from the study as a whole: Significantly more large CDR3 similarity clusters were formed by expanded TCRs than by controls.

Trimming stripped 5 bases from V and 0 bases from J, with 15 bases between. This CDR3 is built from 15 residues. Germline V gives CDR1 DFQATT, CDR2 SNEGSKA (reference sequence). Unique molecular identifiers were attached to individual cDNA molecules within the library. TCRdb analysed the RACE reads with MiXCR anew, one entry per CDR3 protein. The sample contains about 380,000 distinct CDR3 sequences, roughly 5% of which appear only once. Time point indicated: pre-sensitization, week 0. Documented treatment: therapeutic diphenylcyclopropenone sensitization with weekly scalp DPC. Prior to each patch test being applied, blood was drawn. The donor pool consisted of alopecia patients aged 18 to 70 years, considered suitable for DPC.

The sequence was obtained from a woman aged 45-60 years with alopecia areata. Some clones in this sample may be carry-over from other donors' samples. The chain recombines TRBV20-1 with TRBJ2-3; D not certain. The specimen comprised whole blood, sampled in connection with sensitization to the hapten diphenylcyclopropenone (DPC). CDR3: CSASTLGRSTDTQYF. As DNA, the CDR3 is TGCAGTGCTTCCACGCTCGGTCGGAGCACAGATACGCAGTATTTT.